The present T cell receptor (beta chain) was sequenced within a study of blood T cell repertoires in COVID-19. For the study at large: Nucleic acid was either cDNA or gDNA, and it came from T cells, B-cell-depleted T cells, or PBMCs.

Some clones are missing from TCRdb's copy, which holds only in-frame ones; the method was immunoSEQ multiplex PCR. This table holds 180,000 or so clones, 75% to 85% found once. This CDR3 is built from 12 residues. Germline V gene data show CDR1 as WSHSY and CDR2 as SAAADI. V was clipped by 7 bases and J by 15 bases, with 16 bases between them. The sample comprised peripheral blood. The V gene is TRBV10-2, the J gene TRBJ1-6, with a weak D call TRBD1 (5 bases). The sequence was obtained from a woman aged 40 to 49 with COVID-19, enrolled during active disease. The CDR3 is CASTTLQEYLHF. The CDR3 DNA is TGCGCCAGCACTACCCTACAGGAATACCTCCACTTT.